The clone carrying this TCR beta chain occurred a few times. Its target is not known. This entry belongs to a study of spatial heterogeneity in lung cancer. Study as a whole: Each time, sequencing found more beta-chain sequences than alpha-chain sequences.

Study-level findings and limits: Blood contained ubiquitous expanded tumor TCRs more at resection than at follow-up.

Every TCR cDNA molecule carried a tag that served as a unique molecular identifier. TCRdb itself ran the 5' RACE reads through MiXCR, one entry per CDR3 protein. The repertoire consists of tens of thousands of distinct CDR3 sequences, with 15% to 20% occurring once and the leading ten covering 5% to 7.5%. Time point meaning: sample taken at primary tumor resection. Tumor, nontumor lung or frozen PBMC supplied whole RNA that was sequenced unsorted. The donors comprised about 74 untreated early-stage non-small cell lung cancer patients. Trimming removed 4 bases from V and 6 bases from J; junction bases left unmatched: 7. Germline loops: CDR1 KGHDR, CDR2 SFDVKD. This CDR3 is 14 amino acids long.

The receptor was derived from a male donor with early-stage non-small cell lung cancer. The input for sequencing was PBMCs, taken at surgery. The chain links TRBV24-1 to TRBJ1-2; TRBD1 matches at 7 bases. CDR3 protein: CATSDPDRAHGYTF. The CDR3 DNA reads TGTGCCACCAGTGACCCCGACAGGGCCCATGGCTACACCTTC.